A single sample gave rise to the 26 T cell receptor beta chains below, sequenced in a study of graft-versus-host responses after intestinal transplantation. No antigen has been assigned to these receptors. Clones were read by immunoSEQ multiplex PCR, and TCRdb kept only the in-frame ones, dropping some. The repertoire holds around 99,000 clones, with 85% to 95% as singletons. The sample was unstimulated CD8+ T cells sorted from spleen or lymph node cells, taken before intestinal transplant. The source is a human donor who received an intestinal transplant.

The gene calls are TRBV28 and TRBJ2-7, with 8 bases matching TRBD1. Trimming cost V 7 bases and J 10 bases; bases outside gene matches: 12. CDR1 and CDR2 (germline): MDHEN, SYDVKM. This CDR3 comprises 13 residues. DNA of the CDR3: TGTGCCAGCACACCCGTTGCGGGACAGGAACAGTACTTC. Translated: CASTPVAGQEQYF.

The CDR3 loop is CASSSGVTDTQYF. In DNA form, the CDR3 reads TGTGCCAGCAGTAGCGGGGTCACAGATACGCAGTATTTT. The chain couples TRBV2 to TRBJ2-3; TRBD2 matches at 7 bases. CDR3 length: 13 amino acids. After removal of 5 bases from V and 2 bases from J, the junction contained 1 base not matched to a gene. Germline V gene sequence: CDR1 SNHLY, CDR2 FYNNEI.

This chain uses TRBV4-3 with TRBJ2-1, with D possibly being TRBD2 (5 bases). Per the germline V gene, CDR1 is LGHNA and CDR2 is YSLEER. Between the trimmed V and J ends, which lost 1 base and 8 bases, there was a span of 12 bases. CDR3 length: 14 residues. CDR3 residues: CASSQGSGIDEQFF. CDR3 in DNA: TGCGCCAGCAGCCAAGGTTCGGGGATCGATGAGCAGTTCTTC.

The gene calls are TRBV7-2 and TRBJ2-3; possibly TRBD2 for D (5 bases). CDR3 length: 16 amino acids. V was trimmed by 4 bases and J by 0 bases, leaving 14 bases between them. The germline CDR1 and CDR2 sequences are SGHTA and FQGNSA. The CDR3 sequence is CASSSRAVTSTDTQYF. CDR3 nucleotide sequence: TGTGCCAGCAGCTCCCGAGCGGTTACTAGCACAGATACGCAGTATTTT.

The chain employs TRBV19 and TRBJ2-3, with 9 bases aligning to TRBD2. The CDR3 sequence is 16 residues long. The germline V gene encodes CDR1 LNHDA and CDR2 SQIVND (reference sequence). The V segment lost 5 bases and the J segment 3 bases; nucleotides outside the gene matches: 9. CDR3 DNA sequence: TGTGCCAGTAGTGCCCCAGCTAGCGGGGATACAGATACGCAGTATTTT. Translated, it gives CASSAPASGDTDTQYF.

This chain joins TRBV4-3 and TRBJ1-2, with 10 bases fitting TRBD1. Trimming took 5 bases from V and 3 from J; bases not matched to a gene: 12. Germline V gene data show CDR1 as LGHNA and CDR2 as YSLEER. The CDR3 loop spans 17 amino acids. CDR3 protein: CASSTSPGQGSYYGYTF. The CDR3 nucleotides read TGCGCCAGCAGCACTTCACCGGGACAGGGGTCGTACTATGGCTACACCTTC.

This rearrangement joins TRBV27 to TRBJ1-1; TRBD1 aligns across 7 bases. The trim removed 5 bases at V and 0 bases at J, leaving 9 bases unmatched. This CDR3 spans 16 amino acids. Germline V gives CDR1 MNHEY, CDR2 SMNVEV (reference sequence). This chain's CDR3 is CASSPTRDSLNTEAFF. CDR3 nucleotide sequence: TGTGCCAGCAGTCCTACCCGGGACAGCCTGAACACTGAAGCTTTCTTT.

The rearrangement joins TRBV7-2 to TRBJ2-3, with D perhaps matching TRBD1 (6 bases). Germline V gene lookup returns CDR1 SGHTA and CDR2 FQGNSA. CDR3 length: 17 residues. The V end lost 2 bases, the J end lost 2 bases, and 17 bases lay between the germline ends. CDR3 region: CASSLRDQGWVTDTQYF. CDR3 nucleotide sequence: TGTGCCAGCAGCTTAAGAGACCAGGGGTGGGTCACAGATACGCAGTATTTT.

This sequence joins TRBV27 and TRBJ1-5; the D gene is possibly TRBD1 (5 bases). Germline CDR1 MNHEY, CDR2 SMNVEV (reference sequence). V was cut by 0 bases and J by 6 bases, with 6 bases left in between. CDR3 length equals 13 residues. The CDR3: CASSLSGVQPQHF. CDR3 in DNA: TGTGCCAGCAGTTTATCAGGGGTTCAGCCCCAGCATTTT.

V usage is TRBV14 and J usage is TRBJ1-3, with TRBD1 identical over 10 bases. Germline assignment: CDR1 SGHDN and CDR2 FVKESK. This CDR3 has 18 residues. Trimming at V came to 4 bases and at J to 0 bases, leaving 9 bases not matched to a gene. The CDR3 sequence: CASSRRGTGEPSGNTIYF. In DNA, the CDR3 is TGTGCCAGCAGCCGGAGGGGGACAGGGGAACCCTCTGGAAACACCATATATTTT.

The chain links TRBV11-2 to TRBJ2-3; 15 bases are a match to TRBD2. V trimming: 5 bases; J trimming: 1 base; junction bases outside the gene matches: 7. Germline CDR1 reads SGHAT; CDR2 reads FQNNGV. This CDR3 spans 18 amino acids. The CDR3 loop reads CASSRGLAGGLGTDTQYF. DNA of the CDR3: TGTGCCAGCAGCCGAGGACTAGCGGGGGGGCTGGGCACAGATACGCAGTATTTT.

The V and J genes are TRBV27 and TRBJ1-4, with D possibly matching TRBD1 (6 bases). The CDR3 runs 16 residues. V was clipped by 1 base and J by 5 bases, with 14 bases between them. Germline lookup yields CDR1 MNHEY and CDR2 SMNVEV (reference sequence). CDR3 loop: CASSLWGGGRNEKLFF. The CDR3, as DNA: TGTGCCAGCAGTTTATGGGGCGGGGGCCGGAATGAAAAACTGTTTTTT.

The chain recombines TRBV6-1 with TRBJ2-2; the D gene is possibly TRBD1 (5 bases). The germline CDR1 and CDR2 sequences are MNHNS and SASEGT. V lost 3 bases and J 5 bases, leaving 10 bases between the germline ends. There are 14 residues in the CDR3. CDR3 amino acids: CASSDQGWTGELFF. CDR3 bases: TGTGCCAGCAGTGATCAGGGATGGACCGGGGAGCTGTTTTTT.

The chain couples TRBV7-2 to TRBJ1-3; a possible D gene is TRBD1 (6 bases). This CDR3 is 14 amino acids long. Germline V gene data show CDR1 as SGHTA and CDR2 as FQGNSA. Between the trimmed V and J ends, which lost 4 bases and 0 bases, there was a span of 7 bases. The CDR3 DNA follows: TGTGCCAGCAGCTCGACAGGCTCTGGAAACACCATATATTTT. It codes for CASSSTGSGNTIYF.

Worth noting for this clone: At one of its ends the junction is not consistent with the germline gene, which may arise from a read error. The V and J genes are TRBV19 and TRBJ2-7; 8 bases are shared with TRBD1. This CDR3 is built from 14 residues. CDR1 LNHDA and CDR2 SQIVND come from the germline V gene (reference sequence). CDR3 in DNA: TGTGCCAGTAGTATCAGGACAGGGTCCTTCGAGCAGTACTTC. Encoded protein: CASSIRTGSFEQYF.

The J gene is TRBJ2-1, the V gene TRBV7-2, with D hard to call. The CDR3 covers 13 residues. Germline loops: CDR1 SGHTA, CDR2 FQGNSA. The germline V and J ends were trimmed by 2 bases and 9 bases, with 11 bases remaining between them. CDR3 protein: CASSLKRLSEQFF. CDR3 nucleotide sequence: TGTGCCAGCAGCTTAAAACGTCTTAGTGAGCAGTTCTTC.

The V and J genes are TRBV4-3 and TRBJ2-3; TRBD2 is a possible D gene (6 bases). Trimming removed 6 bases at V and 4 bases at J, with 20 bases between. Germline V gene data show CDR1 as LGHNA and CDR2 as YSLEER. This CDR3 contains 16 residues. CDR3 coding DNA: TGCGCCAGCAGTCGAATTGGAGGGAATTTGTCAGATACGCAGTATTTT. This sequence encodes CASSRIGGNLSDTQYF.

The rearrangement joins TRBV7-9 to TRBJ2-3; D not certain. V was trimmed by 5 bases and J by 6 bases, leaving 9 bases between them. The CDR3 runs to 12 residues. Per the germline V gene, CDR1 is SEHNR and CDR2 is FQNEAQ (reference sequence). In nucleotides, the CDR3 is TGTGCCAGCAGCCAAACTCCCGATACGCAGTATTTT. Residues: CASSQTPDTQYF.

This clone was seen more than once but under ten times. The chain couples TRBV2 to TRBJ1-4, with 11 positions matching TRBD1. V dropped 10 bases and J dropped 4; count of bases not matched to a gene: 11. This CDR3 comprises 16 residues. Germline V lookup: CDR1 SNHLY, CDR2 FYNNEI. CDR3 loop: CATQGDRGFINEKLFF. In nucleotides, the CDR3 is TGTGCCACCCAGGGGGACAGGGGGTTCATTAATGAAAAACTGTTTTTT.

The CDR3 DNA sequence: TGCGCCAGCAGCCAAGGACAGGAGTACGAGCAGTACTTC. As protein: CASSQGQEYEQYF. The chain employs TRBV4-3 and TRBJ2-7, with D possibly TRBD1 on 6 matching bases. CDR3 size: 13 residues. Trimming stripped 1 base from V and 4 bases from J, with 8 bases between. Germline V gene sequence: CDR1 LGHNA, CDR2 YSLEER.

The chain is built from TRBV7-6 and TRBJ1-6; tentatively, D is TRBD1 (6 bases). V lost 0 bases and J lost 7, with 13 bases in between. The CDR3 spans 16 residues. CDR1 and CDR2 from the germline V gene are SGHVS and FNYEAQ. CDR3 sequence (DNA): TGTGCCAGCAGCTTAGCGCTCGGGGGGCTCAATTCACCCCTCCACTTT. The encoded protein is CASSLALGGLNSPLHF. Variable domain in full (rest from reference TRBV7-6 and TRBJ1-6): GAGVSQSPRYKVTKRGQDVALRCDPISGHVSLYWYRQALGQGPEFLTYFNYEAQQDKSGLPNDRFSAERPEGSISTLTIQRTEQRDSAMYRCASSLALGGLNSPLHFGNGTRLTVT.

Remarks on this clone: The sample contains more than one DNA sequence encoding this CDR3. The chain combines TRBV9 with TRBJ2-3, with 9 bases lining up with TRBD2. Germline V gives CDR1 SGDLS, CDR2 YYNGEE. V gave up 0 bases and J gave up 3 bases; unmatched junction bases: 2. This CDR3 has 15 amino acids. CDR3 bases: TGTGCCAGCAGCGTAGCTAGCGGGGCGACAGATACGCAGTATTTT. The encoded protein is CASSVASGATDTQYF. The full variable domain, with the rest looked up from reference TRBV9 and TRBJ2-3, is DSGVTQTPKHLITATGQRVTLRCSPRSGDLSVYWYQQSLDQGLQFLIQYYNGEERAKGNILERFSAQQFPDLHSELNLSSLELGDSALYFCASSVASGATDTQYFGPGTRLTVL.

This chain uses TRBV6-6 with TRBJ1-2; D ambiguous. The CDR3 extends over 15 amino acids. The germline CDR1 and CDR2 sequences are MNHNY and SVGAGI (reference sequence). V was shortened by 2 bases and J by 5 bases, with 15 bases between the two germline ends. As DNA, the CDR3 is TGTGCCAGCAGTTACAGAGGGCCTAGAGAGTATGGCTACACCTTC. This encodes CASSYRGPREYGYTF.

V gene TRBV30 combines with J gene TRBJ2-2; tentatively, D is TRBD2 (6 bases). The CDR3 runs to 14 residues. Germline loops: CDR1 GTSNPN, CDR2 SVGIG (reference sequence). V was cut by 0 bases and J by 4 bases, with 9 bases left in between. The CDR3 DNA follows: TGTGCCTGGAGTGTACCCGGGAGCACCGGGGAGCTGTTTTTT. Translating gives CAWSVPGSTGELFF. The full variable domain, with the rest looked up from reference TRBV30 and TRBJ2-2, is SQTIHQWPATLVQPVGSPLSLECTVEGTSNPNLYWYRQAAGRGLQLLFYSVGIGQISSEVPQNLSASRPQDRQFILSSKKLLLSDSGFYLCAWSVPGSTGELFFGEGSRLTVL.

The chain is built from TRBV4-1 and TRBJ2-7; D remains unclear. Per germline, CDR1 MGHRA and CDR2 YSYEKL. V was cut by 1 base and J by 7 bases, with 11 bases left in between. The CDR3 is 13 residues long. The chain's CDR3 is CASSQGPSVEQYF. The CDR3 DNA is TGCGCCAGCAGCCAAGGGCCTTCTGTGGAGCAGTACTTC.

The CDR3 loop reads CASSEAEALANYGYTF. The CDR3 bases are TGTGCCAGCAGTGAAGCAGAGGCTTTAGCTAACTATGGCTACACCTTC. The chain joins TRBV2 to TRBJ1-2; D remains unclear. The CDR3 is made up of 16 amino acids. Germline CDR1 reads SNHLY; CDR2 reads FYNNEI. Trimming left V 0 bases short and J 0 bases short, with 11 bases between.